The 21 T cell receptor beta chains listed next were all sequenced from one sample in a study of cytotoxic CD8 clonotypes in ibrutinib-treated CLL. The data were produced by immunoSEQ multiplex PCR, yet TCRdb's version contains in-frame clones alone and is incomplete. The sample contains 130,000 to 150,000 clones, 75% to 85% of which appear only once. The sample was PBMCs, taken after 12 months of ibrutinib treatment. All receptors derive from a human donor with chronic lymphocytic leukemia.

This chain uses TRBV4-2 with TRBJ2-7; 8 nucleotides match TRBD2. After removal of 2 bases from V and 5 bases from J, the junction contained 11 bases not matched to a gene. CDR1 is LGHNA and CDR2 is YNFKEQ in the germline V gene. The CDR3 is 16 amino acids. CDR3: CASSQQPGLVMNEQYF. DNA of the CDR3: TGTGCCAGCAGCCAACAACCGGGACTAGTAATGAACGAGCAGTACTTC.

J is TRBJ2-7 and V is TRBV19; 7 bases map to TRBD1. This CDR3 is built from 14 residues. V shed 4 bases and J 2 bases; nucleotides not matched to a gene: 5. Germline V gene sequence: CDR1 LNHDA, CDR2 SQIVND (reference sequence). CDR3: CASSSQGVPYEQYF. In DNA form, the CDR3 reads TGTGCCAGTAGTAGCCAGGGGGTTCCCTACGAGCAGTACTTC.

This chain connects TRBV4-2 to TRBJ2-5, with D perhaps being TRBD1 or TRBD2 (5 bases each). Trimming left V 5 bases short and J 1 base short, with 14 bases between. Germline CDR1 LGHNA, CDR2 YNFKEQ. The CDR3 runs 15 residues. The CDR3 bases are TGTGCCAGCAGCGCCATAGAGGGACGCCAAGAGACCCAGTACTTC. This translates into CASSAIEGRQETQYF.

CDR3 coding DNA: TGCGCCAGCAGCCAAGATCTCACAGAAGACTATGGCTACACCTTC. It yields the protein CASSQDLTEDYGYTF. V usage is TRBV4-3 and J usage is TRBJ1-2; D unresolved. The V end was cut by 0 bases, the J end by 3 bases, with 11 bases between. CDR3 length: 15 amino acids. Germline V lookup: CDR1 LGHNA, CDR2 YSLEER.

CDR3 in DNA: TGTGCCAGTACTATTGGGGCGGGAGTCCGCGAGCAGTACTTC. Protein: CASTIGAGVREQYF. The genes are TRBV19 and TRBJ2-7; the match to TRBD2 covers 7 bases. Looked up from germline, CDR1 is LNHDA and CDR2 is SQIVND (reference sequence). CDR3 length: 14 residues. The V and J ends lost 7 bases and 6 bases, in that order; junction bases with no gene match: 12. Filled out from reference TRBV19 and TRBJ2-7, the complete variable domain reads DGGITQSPKYLFRKEGQNVTLSCEQNLNHDAMYWYRQDPGQGLRLIYYSQIVNDFQKGDIAEGYSVSREKKESFPLTVTSAQKNPTAFYLCASTIGAGVREQYFGPGTRLTVT.

The chain joins TRBV7-6 to TRBJ1-2; TRBD1 matches at 11 bases. V was pared by 0 bases and J by 2 bases, with 5 bases of the junction left unmatched. The length of the CDR3 is 17 residues. The germline gives CDR1 SGHVS, CDR2 FNYEAQ. The CDR3 is CASSLAGTGGGNYGYTF. The CDR3 nucleotides read TGTGCCAGCAGCTTAGCAGGGACAGGGGGAGGGAACTATGGCTACACCTTC.

This clone has a single count. The chain carries TRBV4-3 and TRBJ1-1; D gene ambiguous. The CDR3 covers 15 residues. In germline, CDR1 is LGHNA, CDR2 YSLEER. Between the trimmed V and J ends, which lost 2 bases and 3 bases, there was a span of 13 bases. CDR3 loop: CASSQSITSDTEAFF. In nucleotides, the CDR3 is TGCGCCAGCAGCCAATCTATCACAAGCGACACTGAAGCTTTCTTT.

This clone came up once. The chain combines TRBV5-1 with TRBJ2-7, with a possible D match to TRBD2 (7 bases). Trimming stripped 4 bases from V and 3 bases from J, with 14 bases between. The CDR3 sequence is 14 residues long. The V gene's germline CDR1 is SGHRS and CDR2 YFSETQ. The CDR3 nucleotides read TGCGCCAGCAGCCCGGGGGGCAGTAACTACGAGCAGTACTTC. Protein: CASSPGGSNYEQYF.

The CDR3 DNA follows: TGTGCCAGCAGTTCGATTGTAGCCGACGTGCTTCAGCCCCAGCATTTT. Its protein is CASSSIVADVLQPQHF. V gene TRBV27 combines with J gene TRBJ1-5, with D unresolved. The CDR3 length is 16 residues. Germline assignment: CDR1 MNHEY and CDR2 SMNVEV (reference sequence). With 4 bases removed from V and 6 bases from J, the gap between germline ends came to 19 bases.

A single count supports this clone. V gene TRBV11-1 combines with J gene TRBJ1-2; D gene ambiguous. This CDR3 is built from 12 residues. Germline loops: CDR1 SGHAT, CDR2 FQDESV (reference sequence). Trimming took 3 bases from V and 2 from J, leaving 4 bases between them. The CDR3 DNA reads TGTGCCAGCAGCTTCCGGAACTATGGCTACACCTTC. As protein: CASSFRNYGYTF.

J is TRBJ1-2 and V is TRBV29-1, with D perhaps matching TRBD1 (6 bases). This CDR3 contains 12 residues. Between the trimmed V and J ends, which lost 6 bases and 4 bases, there was a span of 12 bases. From germline, CDR1 is SQVTM and CDR2 ANQGSEA. This CDR3 is CSVLDRSYGYTF. The CDR3 DNA reads as TGCAGCGTCCTCGACAGGTCCTATGGCTACACCTTC.

The chain couples TRBV5-6 to TRBJ1-5; tentatively, D is TRBD1 (5 bases). Trimming removed 4 bases from V and 4 bases from J, with 15 bases in between. The CDR3 covers 15 residues. Per the germline V gene, CDR1 is SGHDT and CDR2 is YYEEEE. The CDR3, as DNA: TGTGCCAGCAGCGCCAGGGTAGAGGGAAATCAGCCCCAGCATTTT. This sequence encodes CASSARVEGNQPQHF. Drawing the rest from reference TRBV5-6 and TRBJ1-5, the complete variable domain is DAGVTQSPTHLIKTRGQQVTLRCSPKSGHDTVSWYQQALGQGPQFIFQYYEEEERQRGNFPDRFSGHQFPNYSSELNVNALLLGDSALYLCASSARVEGNQPQHFGDGTRLSIL.

As regards this clone: Additional DNA sequences in this sample encode the identical CDR3. The chain links TRBV5-6 to TRBJ2-1, with a tentative D call TRBD1 (5 bases). Trimming cost V 1 base and J 3 bases, with 11 bases left between them. CDR3 length equals 15 residues. Per the germline V gene, CDR1 is SGHDT and CDR2 is YYEEEE. Here the CDR3 reads CASSLQGSGYNEQFF. DNA for the CDR3: TGTGCCAGCAGCTTGCAGGGCTCGGGCTACAATGAGCAGTTCTTC.

This clone was counted a few times. DNA of the CDR3: TGCGCCAGCAGCCCGACCCTCAGGATCTCCTACGAGCAGTACTTC. Translated, it gives CASSPTLRISYEQYF. This chain joins TRBV4-1 and TRBJ2-7; D gene uncertain. Germline CDR1 MGHRA, CDR2 YSYEKL. V lost 4 bases and J 0 bases, leaving 13 bases between the germline ends. There are 15 residues in the CDR3.

The rearrangement joins TRBV20-1 to TRBJ2-1; D uncertain. This CDR3 comprises 11 residues. Looked up from germline, CDR1 is DFQATT and CDR2 is SNEGSKA (reference sequence). V was cut by 5 bases and J by 7 bases, with 9 bases left in between. The CDR3 DNA is TGCAGTGCTGAGGAGTTGAATGAGCAGTTCTTC. Its protein is CSAEELNEQFF.

The rearrangement joins TRBV25-1 to TRBJ2-7, with D possibly TRBD2 on 5 matching bases. Germline V CDR1 and CDR2: MGHDK, SYGVNS. V was clipped by 4 bases and J by 2 bases, with 15 bases between them. CDR3 length equals 15 residues. The CDR3 sequence is CASSGGAAPTYEQYF. The CDR3, as DNA: TGTGCCAGCAGTGGTGGAGCGGCCCCAACCTACGAGCAGTACTTC.

The chain carries TRBV7-8 and TRBJ2-7; D possibly matches TRBD1 or TRBD2 (5 bases each). This CDR3 is built from 14 residues. V was shortened by 4 bases and J by 0 bases, with 10 bases between the two germline ends. Germline CDR1 and CDR2: SGHVS and FQNEAQ. The CDR3 spells CASSSGTGSYEQYF. CDR3 in DNA: TGTGCCAGCAGCTCCGGGACCGGCTCCTACGAGCAGTACTTC.

The V gene is TRBV9, the J gene TRBJ1-1, with unresolved D. V lost 0 bases to trimming and J lost 1 base, with 7 bases between them. Germline V gives CDR1 SGDLS, CDR2 YYNGEE. CDR3 size: 14 residues. CDR3 in DNA: TGTGCCAGCAGCGTAGAAGCTAGGAACACTGAAGCTTTCTTT. Amino acids: CASSVEARNTEAFF. The variable domain in full, completed from reference TRBV9 and TRBJ1-1, reads DSGVTQTPKHLITATGQRVTLRCSPRSGDLSVYWYQQSLDQGLQFLIQYYNGEERAKGNILERFSAQQFPDLHSELNLSSLELGDSALYFCASSVEARNTEAFFGQGTRLTVV.

The chain has TRBV7-2 and TRBJ2-7, with 12 bases that match TRBD2. CDR1 SGHTA and CDR2 FQGNSA come from the germline V gene. This CDR3 region has 19 residues. V trimming: 1 base; J trimming: 5 bases; junction bases outside the gene matches: 15. The CDR3 DNA reads as TGTGCCAGCAGCTTAGGGTTGGCTAGCGGGAGGGCCTTTCATAACGAGCAGTACTTC. Translated, it gives CASSLGLASGRAFHNEQYF.

The genes are TRBV30 and TRBJ2-1, with D possibly TRBD1 on 6 matching bases. From germline, CDR1 is GTSNPN and CDR2 SVGIG (reference sequence). The V gene lost 4 bases and the J gene lost 0 bases, with 7 bases spanning the gap. The CDR3 is 13 residues long. The CDR3 loop reads CAWTTGSYNEQFF. CDR3 in DNA: TGTGCCTGGACGACAGGCTCCTACAATGAGCAGTTCTTC.

The CDR3 bases are TGTGCCAGCAGCTTAACCCCAGGGAGCACCGGGGAGCTGTTTTTT. This translates into CASSLTPGSTGELFF. The rearrangement joins TRBV7-2 to TRBJ2-2; either TRBD1 or TRBD2 may supply D (5 bases each). The germline V gene has CDR1 SGHTA and CDR2 FQGNSA. Trimming took 2 bases from V and 4 from J, leaving 11 bases between them. The CDR3 contains 15 residues. Based on the CDR3 plus reference TRBV7-2 and TRBJ2-2, the full variable domain is GAGVSQSPSNKVTEKGKDVELRCDPISGHTALYWYRQSLGQGLEFLIYFQGNSAPDKSGLPSDRFSAERTGGSVSTLTIQRTQQEDSAVYLCASSLTPGSTGELFFGEGSRLTVL.